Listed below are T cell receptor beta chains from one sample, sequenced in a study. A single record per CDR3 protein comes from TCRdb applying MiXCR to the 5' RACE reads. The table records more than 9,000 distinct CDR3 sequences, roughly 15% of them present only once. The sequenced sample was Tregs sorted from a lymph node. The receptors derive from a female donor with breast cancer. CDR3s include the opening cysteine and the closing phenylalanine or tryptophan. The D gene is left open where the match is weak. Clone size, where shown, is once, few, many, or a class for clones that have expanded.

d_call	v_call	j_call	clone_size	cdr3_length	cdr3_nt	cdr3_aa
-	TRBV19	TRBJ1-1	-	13	TGTGCCAGTCGTTGGGGTTTTAACACTGAAGCTTTCTTT	CASRWGFNTEAFF
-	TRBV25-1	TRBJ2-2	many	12	TGTGCCAGCAGTAGTGGGTCCGGGGAGCTGTTTTTT	CASSSGSGELFF
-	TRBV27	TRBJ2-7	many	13	TGTGCCAGCAGTCCCGGGGGGCCCTACGAGCAGTACTTC	CASSPGGPYEQYF
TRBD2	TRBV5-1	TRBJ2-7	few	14	TGCGCCAGCAGCCCGCTCGGGGGGAGCGACGAGCAGTACTTC	CASSPLGGSDEQYF
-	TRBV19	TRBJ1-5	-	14	TGTGCCAGTAGTATTAAACGGACTAATCAGCCCCAGCATTTT	CASSIKRTNQPQHF
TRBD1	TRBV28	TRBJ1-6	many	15	TGTGCCAGCACCTATCAGGGGGCAGGGGGTTCACCCCTCCACTTT	CASTYQGAGGSPLHF
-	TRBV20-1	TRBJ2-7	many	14	TGCAGTGCTAGGCCCCTCTCGAGCTCCTACGAGCAGTACTTC	CSARPLSSSYEQYF
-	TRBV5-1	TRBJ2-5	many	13	TGCGCCAGCAGCTTGCCAGGGGGGGAGACCCAGTACTTC	CASSLPGGETQYF
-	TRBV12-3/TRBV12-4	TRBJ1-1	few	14	TGTGCCAGCACCATAACAAGAAGAGGCACTGAAGCTTTCTTT	CASTITRRGTEAFF
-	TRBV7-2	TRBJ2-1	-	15	TGTGCCAACAGCTTGAGCGGGCGCCCCTACAATGAGCAGTTCTTC	CANSLSGRPYNEQFF
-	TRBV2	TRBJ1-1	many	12	TGTGCCAGCAGGGTCAGGGGCACTGAAGCTTTCTTT	CASRVRGTEAFF
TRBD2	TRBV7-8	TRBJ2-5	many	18	TGTGCCAGCAGCTCGGGACTAGCGGGAGGCAGACGCGGAGAGACCCAGTACTTC	CASSSGLAGGRRGETQYF
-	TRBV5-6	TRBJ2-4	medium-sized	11	TGTGCCAGCAGCTTGGAAGGCATTCAGTACTTC	CASSLEGIQYF
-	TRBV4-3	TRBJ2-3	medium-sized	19	TGCGCCAGCAGCCAAGACGCAAGGGTGGGCGGATACGGCACAGATACGCAGTATTTT	CASSQDARVGGYGTDTQYF
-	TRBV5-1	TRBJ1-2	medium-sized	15	TGCGCCAGCAGCTTTTTTTTCGGGGTTAACTATGGCTACACCTTC	CASSFFFGVNYGYTF
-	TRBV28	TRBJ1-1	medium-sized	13	TGTGCCATCACTCGCAAGTTGAACACTGAAGCTTTCTTT	CAITRKLNTEAFF
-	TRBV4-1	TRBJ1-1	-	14	TGCGCCAGCAGCCGGGCAGGGTTATTCACTGAAGCTTTCTTT	CASSRAGLFTEAFF
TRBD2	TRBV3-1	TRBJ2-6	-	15	TGTGCCAGCAGCCTAGCGGGAACTGGGGCCAACGTCCTGACTTTC	CASSLAGTGANVLTF
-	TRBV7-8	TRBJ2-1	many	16	TGTGCCAGCAGCCAGCAACAGGGTATCATCTACAATGAGCAGTTCTTC	CASSQQQGIIYNEQFF
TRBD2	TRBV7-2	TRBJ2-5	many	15	TGTGCCAGCAGCTTACCGGGGAGGGGACAAGAGACCCAGTACTTC	CASSLPGRGQETQYF
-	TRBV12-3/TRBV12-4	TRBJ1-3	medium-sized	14	TGTGCCACTTCTAAGGTTAACTCTGGAAACACCATATATTTT	CATSKVNSGNTIYF
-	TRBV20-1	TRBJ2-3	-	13	TGCAGTGCCAAAGTGGGCGGCACAGATACGCAGTATTTT	CSAKVGGTDTQYF
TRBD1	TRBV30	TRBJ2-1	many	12	TGTGCCTGGAGGACAGGGTACAATGAGCAGTTCTTC	CAWRTGYNEQFF
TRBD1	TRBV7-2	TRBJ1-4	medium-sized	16	TGTGCCAGCAGCGCGGACAGGGCGGGAATGGGGCAAAAACTGTTTTTT	CASSADRAGMGQKLFF
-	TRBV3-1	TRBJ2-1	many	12	TGTGCCAGCAGCCAAGGTAGAGTGGCGCAGTTCTTC	CASSQGRVAQFF
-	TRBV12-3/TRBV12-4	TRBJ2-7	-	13	TGTGCCAGCAGTTCCGTTAGCAGGGGCGAGCAGTACTTC	CASSSVSRGEQYF
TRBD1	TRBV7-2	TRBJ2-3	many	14	TGTGCCAGCAGCTCCGGACAGGGTCCAGATACGCAGTATTTT	CASSSGQGPDTQYF
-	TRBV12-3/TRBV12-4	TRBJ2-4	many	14	TGTGCCAGCAGTTTAAGAGGGACGTTAAACATTCAGTACTTC	CASSLRGTLNIQYF
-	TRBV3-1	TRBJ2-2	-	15	TGTGCCAGCAGCCTAACCGGGACGGAGAATGGGGAGCTGTTTTTT	CASSLTGTENGELFF
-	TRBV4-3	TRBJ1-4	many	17	TGCGCCAGCAGCCCGTCCCTTGCGGGGAGGGCTAATGAAAAACTGTTTTTT	CASSPSLAGRANEKLFF
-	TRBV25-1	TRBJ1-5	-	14	TGTGCCAGCAGTGTTAGGGAACGGAATCAGCCCCAGCATTTT	CASSVRERNQPQHF
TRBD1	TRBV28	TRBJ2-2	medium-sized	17	TGTGCCAGCAGTTTCGGATCCTGGGACAGGGTTACCGGGGAGCTGTTTTTT	CASSFGSWDRVTGELFF
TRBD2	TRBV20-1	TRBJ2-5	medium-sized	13	TGCAGTGCCGAGCGGGGGGCCCAAGAGACCCAGTACTTC	CSAERGAQETQYF
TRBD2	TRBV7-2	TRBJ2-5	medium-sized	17	TGTGCCAGCAGCCCTGGAGTAGCGGGAGTGGGGGCTGAGACCCAGTACTTC	CASSPGVAGVGAETQYF
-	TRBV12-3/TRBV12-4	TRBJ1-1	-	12	TGTGCCAGCGGTTTCCCGGACACTGAAGCTTTCTTT	CASGFPDTEAFF
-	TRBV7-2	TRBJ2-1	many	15	TGTGCCAGCAGCTTATGGGCAACGGGACACAATGAGCAGTTCTTC	CASSLWATGHNEQFF
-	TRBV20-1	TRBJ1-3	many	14	TGCAGTGCTAGAGATCCGTTCTCTGGAAACACCATATATTTT	CSARDPFSGNTIYF
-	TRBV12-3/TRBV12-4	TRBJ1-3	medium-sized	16	TGTGCCAGCAGCCTGAGAGCAGGGGACTCTGGAAACACCATATATTTT	CASSLRAGDSGNTIYF
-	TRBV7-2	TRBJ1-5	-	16	TGTGCCAGCAGCTTTGGCGGCGGTTATAGCAATCAGCCCCAGCATTTT	CASSFGGGYSNQPQHF
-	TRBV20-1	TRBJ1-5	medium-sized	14	TGCAGTGCTAGACCTCCGACAGGCAATCAGCCCCAGCATTTT	CSARPPTGNQPQHF
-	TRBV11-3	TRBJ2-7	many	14	TGTGCCAGCAGCAAAACGGGCTTCTCCTACGAGCAGTACTTC	CASSKTGFSYEQYF
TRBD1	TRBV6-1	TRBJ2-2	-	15	TGTGCCAGCAGTTCGTGGACAGGGAACACCGGGGAGCTGTTTTTT	CASSSWTGNTGELFF